A selection of T cell receptor beta chains follows, all from one sample in a study of cytomegalovirus exposure and HLA in healthy donors. Sequenced by immunoSEQ multiplex PCR; TCRdb stores in-frame clones only, minus some. The data contain some 130,000 clones, 80% of them singletons. The sequencing sample was made of PBMCs. These receptors all come from a man aged 25 to 45 in good health. CDR3s leave out the opening cysteine and the closing phenylalanine or tryptophan.

TRBJ1-2 TRBV29-1 SVAKGMVNYGYT
TRBJ2-1 TRBV7-9 SSSLASGMVDEQF
TRBJ1-2 TRBV5-5 ASSLTGVDYGYT
TRBJ2-7 TRBV27 ASSLSWASGSVEQY
TRBJ1-2 TRBV4-2 ASSPSQGANNYGYT
TRBJ2-1 TRBV11-3 ASSLGSAGGPTSYNEQF
TRBJ2-1 TRBV10-3 AISEPGTGDEQF
TRBJ1-2 TRBV5-1 ASSLASADRSYGYT
TRBJ2-1 TRBV5-6 ASSHLLALGEQF
TRBJ1-1 TRBV27 ASSLMGAPEAF
TRBJ2-5 TRBV7-6 ASSLVGGMGQETQY
TRBJ1-5 TRBV28 ASSSGDQGPHQPQH
TRBJ2-7 TRBV7-8 ASSPIEREGTGEQY
TRBJ2-1 TRBV18 ASTPPGLAVSSYNEQF
TRBJ1-1 TRBV6-1 ASSEARGMNTEAF
TRBJ1-1 TRBV7-9 ASRSGSWREGAF
TRBJ1-5 TRBV5-4 ASSHQGASNQPQH
TRBJ2-1 TRBV6-5 ASSKGLASNEQF
TRBJ1-1 TRBV19 ASRLDSLNTEAF
TRBJ2-7 TRBV7-9 ASSFEQGYEQY
TRBJ2-7 TRBV7-6 ASSSGLAGGSEQY
TRBJ2-3 TRBV7-8 ASSSRAGSTDTQY
TRBJ1-1 TRBV15 ATSRDRSAEAF
TRBJ2-1 TRBV27 ASRITTGGTTWDEQF
TRBJ2-4 TRBV5-4 ASSLDSQSDIQY
- TRBV28 ASSLARTYEQY
TRBJ2-3 TRBV6-6 ATLSTDTQY
TRBJ2-7 TRBV30 AWSTGTGTYEQY
TRBJ2-7 TRBV4-1 ASSQGETPYEQY
TRBJ1-4 TRBV7-2 ASSSGQGREKLF
TRBJ2-1 TRBV9 ASSPRLAGGNEQF
- TRBV27 ASSSQGAVYEQY
TRBJ2-3 TRBV7-2 ASSSRLTRTDTQY
TRBJ2-7 TRBV25-1 ASSEFGDRAYEQY
TRBJ2-3 TRBV18 ASSPSEYDTQY
TRBJ2-1 TRBV1 TSSPTSGRCNEQF
TRBJ2-7 TRBV6-5 ASSWAGNYEQY
TRBJ2-6 TRBV10-3 AISKGAGANVLT
TRBJ1-1 TRBV5-6 ASSLGQGEAF
TRBJ2-1 TRBV11-2 ASSRPRRNEQF
TRBJ2-3 TRBV7-2 ASSQMMGHNTDTQY
TRBJ2-1 TRBV30 AWSVAKEQF
TRBJ1-3 TRBV15 ATSKRRDFSGNTIY
TRBJ2-7 TRBV27 ASSLDRGRGEQY
TRBJ2-1 TRBV6-1 ASSEPGSRGRGHEQF
TRBJ2-7 TRBV11-3 ASSLDRGVNEQY
TRBJ2-2 TRBV30 AWSDRGLAGGPGGGTFGGELF
TRBJ2-1 TRBV30 AWSRGQYNEQF
TRBJ2-7 TRBV4-1 ASSLDPPTGTGAYEQY
TRBJ2-7 TRBV4-1 ASSPESGASSYEQY
TRBJ2-4 TRBV30 AWSNSGRFIQY
TRBJ2-5 TRBV5-4 ASSFSLQETQY
TRBJ2-5 TRBV7-9 ASSFSAAVGGDQETQY
TRBJ1-3 TRBV19 ASSISMTSGNTIY
TRBJ2-2 TRBV5-5 ASSWGTGKELF
TRBJ2-1 TRBV4-1 ASSQGGGLYNEQF
TRBJ1-2 TRBV6-1 ASSETYVYGYT
TRBJ2-7 TRBV7-9 SSSPGQGTLEQY